This T cell receptor (beta chain) was identified during a study of shared clonotypes between healthy human individuals. Generated by immunoSEQ multiplex PCR, the TCRdb table keeps only in-frame clones and is missing some. The data contain 980,000 or so clones, about three quarters of them singletons. V lost 2 bases to trimming and J lost 2 bases, with 11 bases between them. CDR1 is SGHTA, CDR2 FQGNSA, per germline. The CDR3 has 15 residues. Material: memory CD4+ T cells sorted from blood. Indicated subset: CD45RA-negative fraction. V is TRBV7-2 and J is TRBJ2-3; D is undetermined. This TCR came from a man between 18 and 29 years old in good health. Here the CDR3 reads CASSLRWTATDTQYF. In nucleotides, the CDR3 is TGTGCCAGCAGCTTACGCTGGACGGCCACAGATACGCAGTATTTT.